This T cell receptor (beta chain) was sequenced for a study of T cell therapy after organ transplantation (dated by TCRdb to about 2019). At the level of the whole study: Therapy products were autologous CMV-specific T cells expanded in vitro for 2 to 3 weeks with a peptide pool of 30 HLA class I and II CMV epitopes. Across 2 to 6 intravenous infusions, patients got a median of 1.92 x 10^8 CMV-specific T cells. Up to 6 T cell doses were administered to patients every 2 weeks, and patients were monitored for 29 weeks after therapy was completed. Short-term post-therapy blood samples were collected 4 to 8 weeks after completion of therapy. Most of the ten patients were classed as clinical responders and two as nonresponders. Of the 10 to 11 patients, only 7 or 8 had long-term post-therapy samples available. A follow-up TRBV repertoire analysis was performed on an open-label phase I trial of autologous CMV-specific adoptive T cell therapy in solid-organ transplant recipients.

About this clone itself: Its antigen is unknown. It has no much larger one-base neighbor in the sample; base qualities were not kept.

General findings and caveats noted by the study authors: The small cohort prevented assessing confounders such as concurrent antirejection and antiviral medications. Reconstitution after therapy appeared to include not only transferred clonotypes but also endogenous clonotypes that had not been detected in the therapy products. Few detected expansions in nonresponders may reflect reduced sample coverage from poor CD8+ T cell yield. Fold change in CD8 clonality after therapy inversely correlated with pretherapy clonality, suggesting less biased repertoires were more receptive to remodeling. Before therapy, nonresponders had marked clonal expansions, and after therapy the repertoires of nonresponders changed only minimally.

The CDR3, from cysteine to phenylalanine, totals 14 residues. Only the CDR3 DNA stays, 42 bases, in frame from base 1. CDR1 MNHEY and CDR2 SMNVEV are derived from the germline V gene (reference sequence). Trimming at the junction amounts to 5 bases on V and 4 bases on J, and the germline ends lie 12 bases apart. What the time point label conveys for this sample: 4-8 weeks after completion of therapy. Patients were solid-organ transplant recipients with drug-resistant/recurrent cytomegalovirus. Ten trial participants were chosen for repertoire analysis on the basis of the availability of post-therapy peripheral blood mononuclear cells. Viable CD3+CD8+CD4- lymphocytes were sorted from PBMCs on a BD FACSAria III. The Qiagen DNeasy Kit was used to extract genomic DNA from the sorted cells. Using the immunoSEQ two-step, bias-controlled multiplex PCR assay, TRB CDR3 regions were amplified from genomic DNA. CDR3 libraries were sequenced on an Illumina NextSeq 500. In the paper's pipeline: Initial alignment and bioinformatics, including bias normalization against synthetic CDR3 analogs, were performed with the immunoSEQ Analyzer platform. Annotation of V, D and J genes was based on the definitions in the IMGT database. For further TRBV analyses, VDJtools version 1.1.10 and the R package tcR version 2.2.1.11 were used with default settings. GLIPH analysis was done using default settings in version 1.0. For CDR3 sequences with at least 5 reads, significant changes in clonotype frequency were assessed with a 2-sided binomial test and Benjamini-Hochberg correction (alpha = 0.01). This is the immuneACCESS table as TCRdb keeps it, with only in-frame sequences that have V and J called. A part of the clones is gone; compared with another copy, unresolved V genes explain less than half, and the rest is unexplained. Clone size and V and J calls were adopted from that table, with D and trimming inferred from the DNA. Within this sample are 15,000 to 20,000 clones, with about 81% of them counted one time only. The ten most abundant clones make up about a tenth of the sample.

The rearrangement combines TRBV27 with TRBJ1-3; TRBD1 could be the D gene, as 5 bases match. The sample consisted of CD8+ T cells from blood, taken after autologous CMV-specific T cell therapy. This TCR was recovered from a human patient who had received a solid organ transplant and had CMV disease. After a transplant, some of the T cells may come from the graft donor. In nucleotide form, the sequence is TGTGCCAGCAGTCCCGCAGGGTCAGGAAACACCATATATTTT. It encodes CASSPAGSGNTIYF.